A single sample gave rise to the 12 T cell receptor beta chains below, sequenced in a study of blood T cell repertoires in COVID-19. Assay used: immunoSEQ multiplex PCR; TCRdb lists only in-frame clones, some missing. The sample holds tens of thousands of clones, 70% to 80% seen once. Sequenced sample: peripheral blood. Source of these receptors: a man at least 80 years old with acute or convalescent COVID-19.

Written as DNA, the CDR3 is TGTGCCAGCAGCCACCGGGACTATGGCTACACCTTC. This sequence encodes CASSHRDYGYTF. The V call is TRBV3-1 (or the pseudogene TRBV3-2), the J call TRBJ1-2; D is unclear. The CDR3 extends over 12 amino acids. V was clipped by 3 bases and J by 3 bases, with 5 bases between them. CDR1 and CDR2 from the germline V gene are LGHDT and YNNKEL (reference sequence).

This chain links TRBV3-1 (or the pseudogene TRBV3-2) with TRBJ1-1; D is ambiguous. Germline assignment: CDR1 LGHDT and CDR2 YNNKEL (reference sequence). The CDR3 totals 14 residues. V was pared by 1 base and J by 1 base, with 7 bases between. The chain's CDR3 is CASSQGPGNTEAFF. The CDR3 nucleotides read TGTGCCAGCAGCCAAGGTCCCGGGAACACTGAAGCTTTCTTT.

The chain uses TRBV5-4 and TRBJ1-2; 7 bases map to TRBD1. The CDR3 has 13 residues. The trim removed 4 bases at V and 8 bases at J, leaving 8 bases unmatched. Per the germline V gene, CDR1 is SGHNT and CDR2 is YYREEE (reference sequence). The CDR3 coding sequence is TGTGCCAGCAGCGCCCGGACAGGCTACGGCTACACCTTC. Its translation: CASSARTGYGYTF.

The V and J genes are TRBV6-5 and TRBJ1-2; 9 nucleotides agree with TRBD1. J lost 2 bases, V lost 7 bases, and 5 bases had no gene match. This CDR3 has 14 residues. Germline loops: CDR1 MNHEY, CDR2 SVGAGI. CDR3 nucleotides: TGTGCCAGCATCCCCGGGACAGGGAACTATGGCTACACCTTC. Translated, it gives CASIPGTGNYGYTF.

The chain employs TRBV30 and TRBJ2-3; D remains unclear. There are 11 residues in the CDR3. CDR1 and CDR2 from the germline V gene are GTSNPN and SVGIG (reference sequence). Trimming shortened V by 8 bases and J by 6 bases, and 12 bases separated the two germline ends. The CDR3 is CAVQPPDTQYF. As DNA, the CDR3 is TGTGCCGTACAGCCCCCCGATACGCAGTATTTT. Based on the CDR3 plus reference TRBV30 and TRBJ2-3, the full variable domain is SQTIHQWPATLVQPVGSPLSLECTVEGTSNPNLYWYRQAAGRGLQLLFYSVGIGQISSEVPQNLSASRPQDRQFILSSKKLLLSDSGFYLCAVQPPDTQYFGPGTRLTVL.

The J gene is TRBJ1-1, the V gene TRBV2, with unresolved D. CDR3 length equals 14 residues. Germline CDR1 reads SNHLY; CDR2 reads FYNNEI. Trimming removed 1 base from V and 5 bases from J, with 11 bases in between. CDR3 DNA sequence: TGTGCCAGCAGTGAAGAGAGGGCTCCTACTGAAGCTTTCTTT. This gives the protein CASSEERAPTEAFF.

A single count supports this clone. The chain carries TRBV19 and TRBJ1-3; possible D gene TRBD1, 6 bases. The germline V gene has CDR1 LNHDA and CDR2 SQIVND (reference sequence). The V and J ends lost 5 bases and 2 bases respectively, with 16 bases between them. The CDR3 covers 16 residues. The CDR3 loop reads CASSFNRGFAGNTIYF. CDR3 bases: TGTGCCAGTAGTTTTAATAGGGGGTTTGCTGGAAACACCATATATTTT.

The V call is TRBV5-4, the J call TRBJ2-7; 9 bases align to TRBD1. With 5 bases clipped from V and 3 bases from J, the junction kept 6 bases outside the gene matches. CDR1 and CDR2 (germline): SGHNT, YYREEE (reference sequence). The CDR3 length is 14 residues. In nucleotides, the CDR3 is TGTGCCAGCAGAGAAGGGACAGGGAGCTACGAGCAGTACTTC. This gives the protein CASREGTGSYEQYF.

The chain recombines TRBV11-2 with TRBJ1-1; D is ambiguous. There are 14 residues in the CDR3. CDR1 and CDR2 (germline): SGHAT, FQNNGV. V was pared by 2 bases and J by 4 bases, with 11 bases between. Here the CDR3 reads CASSLNFPGTEAFF. For the CDR3, the DNA is TGTGCCAGCAGCTTAAATTTTCCGGGCACTGAAGCTTTCTTT.

The genes are TRBV12-5 and TRBJ2-1; perhaps TRBD2 as D (6 bases). There are 15 residues in the CDR3. V gave up 7 bases and J gave up 6 bases, with 19 bases separating them. Germline V lookup: CDR1 LGHNT, CDR2 FRNRAP. CDR3 in amino acids: CASALGGWGLNEQFF. CDR3 coding DNA: TGTGCTAGTGCCCTTGGGGGGTGGGGCCTCAATGAGCAGTTCTTC.

Of note for this clone: One end of the junction fails to match germline, which may point to a read error. This chain links TRBV2 with TRBJ2-7, with TRBD1 as a possible D gene (6 bases). Germline V gene data show CDR1 as SNHLY and CDR2 as FYNNEI. The CDR3 runs 13 residues. The CDR3 bases are TGTGCCAGCAGTGAGTCGAGGGGGTACGGGCAGTACTTC. This encodes CASSESRGYGQYF.

CDR3 sequence reads: CASSLADYGYTF. The CDR3 DNA reads TGTGCCAGCAGCCTGGCTGACTATGGCTACACCTTC. This rearrangement joins TRBV5-5 to TRBJ1-2, with D unresolved. This CDR3 spans 12 amino acids. Trimming took 4 bases from V and 3 from J, leaving 7 bases between them. Germline loops: CDR1 SGHKS, CDR2 YYEKEE (reference sequence).